This T cell receptor (beta chain) was documented in a study of blood T cell repertoires in COVID-19. Germline CDR1 and CDR2: ENHRY and SYGVKD. CDR3 size: 17 residues. Unmatched junction bases numbered 10, after V lost 4 bases and J lost 5 bases. Assay used: immunoSEQ multiplex PCR; TCRdb lists only in-frame clones, some missing. The table has over 100,000 clones, roughly three quarters seen once. The specimen was peripheral blood. V and J are TRBV10-3 and TRBJ2-5; TRBD2 matches at 13 bases. The sequence was obtained from a woman in her seventies with acute or convalescent COVID-19. This CDR3 is CAISGPKLAGGHETQYF. The CDR3 DNA is TGTGCCATCAGTGGTCCCAAACTAGCGGGGGGGCACGAGACCCAGTACTTC.